The T cell receptor beta chain described here comes from a study of Ad26.COV2.S vaccination and SARS-CoV-2 variants. Regarding this clone: Its antigen is unknown.

Study-level results: The study found similar non-spike TCR breadth in vaccine and placebo recipients.

Documented treatment: roughly 19 received Ad26.COV2.S at low or high dose, single or two shots; roughly five received placebo; per-sample allocation not given. Samples came from day 63 after the first vaccine or placebo injection. Assay: immunoSEQ multiplex PCR; the TCRdb copy retains only in-frame clones and omits some. Seen here are 400,000 to 450,000 clones, approximately 92% observed once, and the top ten hold less than 15%. The sample was peripheral blood, taken in a trial of Ad26.COV2.S vaccine versus placebo. The TCR originated in a person between 18 and 59 years old who received the Ad26.COV2.S COVID-19 vaccine or a placebo.

The CDR3 loop reads CASNQDRAALPQYF. CDR3 in DNA: TGTGCCAGCAATCAGGACAGGGCCGCTCTACCTCAGTATTTT. The V gene is TRBV7-2, the J gene TRBJ2-3; TRBD1 matches 8 bases. V was pared by 7 bases and J by 12 bases, with 15 bases of the junction left unmatched. Germline CDR1 and CDR2: SGHTA and FQGNSA. The CDR3 contains 14 residues.